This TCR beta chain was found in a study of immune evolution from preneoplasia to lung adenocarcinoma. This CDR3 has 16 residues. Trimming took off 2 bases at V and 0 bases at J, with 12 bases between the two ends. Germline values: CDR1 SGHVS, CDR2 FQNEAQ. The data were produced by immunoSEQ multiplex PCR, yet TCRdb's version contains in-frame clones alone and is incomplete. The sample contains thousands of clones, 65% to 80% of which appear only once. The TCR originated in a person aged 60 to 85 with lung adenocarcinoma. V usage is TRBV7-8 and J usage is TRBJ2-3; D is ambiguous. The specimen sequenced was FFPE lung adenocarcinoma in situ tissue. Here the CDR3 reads CASSLQLRPSTDTQYF. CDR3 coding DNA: TGTGCCAGCAGCTTACAACTGAGACCTAGCACAGATACGCAGTATTTT. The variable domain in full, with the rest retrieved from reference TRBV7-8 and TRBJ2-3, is GAGVSQSPRYKVAKRGQDVALRCDPISGHVSLFWYQQALGQGPEFLTYFQNEAQLDKSGLPSDRFFAERPEGSVSTLKIQRTQQEDSAVYLCASSLQLRPSTDTQYFGPGTRLTVL.